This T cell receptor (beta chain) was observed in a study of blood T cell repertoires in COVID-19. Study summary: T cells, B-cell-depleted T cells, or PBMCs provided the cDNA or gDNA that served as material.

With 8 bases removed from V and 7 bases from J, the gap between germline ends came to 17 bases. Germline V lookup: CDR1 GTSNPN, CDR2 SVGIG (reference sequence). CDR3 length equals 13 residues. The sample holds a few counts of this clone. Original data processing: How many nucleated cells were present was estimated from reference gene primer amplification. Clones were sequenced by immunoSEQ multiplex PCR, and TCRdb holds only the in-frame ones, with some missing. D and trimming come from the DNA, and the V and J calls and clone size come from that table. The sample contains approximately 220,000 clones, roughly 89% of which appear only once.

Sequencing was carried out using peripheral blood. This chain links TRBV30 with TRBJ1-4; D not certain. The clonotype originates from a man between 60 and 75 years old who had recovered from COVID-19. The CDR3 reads CATDSNAGEKLFF. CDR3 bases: TGTGCCACTGATTCTAACGCGGGTGAAAAACTGTTTTTT.